This record concerns one TCR beta chain sequence. What it binds is not known. This CDR3 is built from 16 residues. CDR1 is SGHRS and CDR2 is YFSETQ in the germline V gene. Trimming at V came to 0 bases and at J to 5 bases, leaving 7 bases not matched to a gene. The sample is drawn from a study of T cells in Graves' hyperthyroidism and ophthalmopathy. Study at large: Peripheral blood specimens were obtained at initial diagnosis, prior to any treatment. Findings and caveats of the study: Model-based prediction identified ophthalmopathy a median around 6.7 months prior to its onset.

Amplified TCR beta CDR3 regions came from RNA transcripts. TCR CDR3 regions were first amplified by RT-PCR with HTBI primers. Via MiXCR, TCRdb re-called the multiplex PCR reads, giving one row per CDR3 protein. The sample shows 300,000 to 400,000 distinct CDR3 sequences, approximately 13% of them seen only once. Stable disease denoted Graves' hyperthyroidism without ophthalmopathy progression within 18 months. Diagnosis of hyperthyroidism was new in patients aged 18 to 65, and its duration was under 2 months. Sequencing was carried out using blood. V is TRBV5-1 and J is TRBJ2-1, with TRBD2 matching over 8 bases. This sequence was found in a woman between 18 and 29 years old with Graves' hyperthyroidism. The CDR3 reads CASSLVTGGGNNEQFF. CDR3 coding DNA: TGCGCCAGCAGCTTGGTAACGGGAGGGGGAAACAATGAGCAGTTCTTC.